This T cell receptor beta chain was sequenced during a study of T cell changes during pregnancy in multiple sclerosis. Measured with immunoSEQ multiplex PCR; TCRdb has only the in-frame clones, and not every one. The sample contains tens of thousands of clones, approximately 90% of which appear only once. The V end was cut by 3 bases, the J end by 7 bases, with 12 bases between. Germline V gene data show CDR1 as SGHTA and CDR2 as FQGNSA. This CDR3 has 13 residues. V usage is TRBV7-2 and J usage is TRBJ1-2; D gene unclear. The sequences come from CD8+ T cells from peripheral blood mononuclear cells, collected after pregnancy. The source is a female donor in good health, enrolled as a control in a pregnancy study. The CDR3 DNA is TGTGCCAGCAGCTTTAGAAGGGCGGGTGGCTACACCTTC. Translation gives CASSFRRAGGYTF.